The next 21 T cell receptor beta chains were all read from a single sample in a study of spatial heterogeneity in lung cancer. General study findings and limits: How many expanded intratumoral alpha and beta TCRs were present tracked the tumor mutation count, which was a count of nonsynonymous mutations.

Their antigen targets remain unknown. Time point here: sample taken at primary tumor resection. TCRdb analysed the 5' RACE reads with MiXCR anew, one entry per CDR3 protein. Among about 14,000 distinct CDR3 sequences, around 5.4% were seen once, and the ten largest hold around 10%. This specimen consisted of lung tumor tissue, obtained at surgery. The origin of the receptors is a female donor with early-stage non-small cell lung cancer.

This clonotype was observed at least ten times. The library was prepared for alpha chains; this beta chain is a stray read, so its frequency means little. The rearrangement joins TRBV28 to TRBJ1-2; D call uncertain. V lost 3 bases and J lost 3, with 20 bases in between. The V gene's germline CDR1 is MDHEN and CDR2 SYDVKM. The CDR3 consists of 17 residues. CDR3 coding DNA: TGTGCCAGCAGTTTCGTGGGAGGCGCCGTATTGGACTATGGCTACACCTTC. Its protein is CASSFVGGAVLDYGYTF.

Judged by abundance, this clonotype is medium-sized (0.01 to 0.1%). Within a library made for alpha chains, this beta chain is off target, and its count is uninformative. The V call is TRBV27, the J call TRBJ1-5; weak D call: TRBD1 (6 bases). The CDR3 covers 14 residues. V shed 5 bases and J shed 4 bases, with 12 bases lying between them. The germline gives CDR1 MNHEY, CDR2 SMNVEV (reference sequence). CDR3 in amino acids: CASSPARGNQPQHF. The CDR3 nucleotides read TGTGCCAGCAGTCCAGCAAGGGGGAATCAGCCCCAGCATTTT.

This clonotype came up many times. This beta chain is an unintended read in a library built for alpha chains; its size means little. This sequence joins TRBV5-1 and TRBJ2-6; 9 nucleotides match TRBD1. This CDR3 region has 18 residues. V gave up 1 base and J gave up 0 bases; unmatched junction bases: 5. CDR1 SGHRS and CDR2 YFSETQ come from the germline V gene. CDR3 protein: CASSLNPTGGSGANVLTF. In nucleotides, the CDR3 is TGCGCCAGCAGCTTGAATCCGACAGGGGGCTCTGGGGCCAACGTCCTGACTTTC.

This clonotype was counted many times. The library was built for alpha chains, so this beta chain is an off-target read and its size means little. V is TRBV20-1 and J is TRBJ1-3, with D possibly being TRBD1 (6 bases). Per germline, CDR1 DFQATT and CDR2 SNEGSKA (reference sequence). This CDR3 contains 14 residues. V lost 1 base and J lost 1, with 8 bases in between. In DNA form, the CDR3 reads TGCAGTGCTAGAGGCAGGGGATCTGGAAACACCATATATTTT. It translates to CSARGRGSGNTIYF.

This clonotype was recorded at least ten times. Within a library made for alpha chains, this beta chain is off target, and its count is uninformative. This chain links TRBV7-9 with TRBJ2-3, with D unclear. CDR1 and CDR2 from the germline V gene are SEHNR and FQNEAQ (reference sequence). This CDR3 is 12 amino acids long. V was cut by 4 bases and J by 6 bases, with 8 bases left in between. In DNA form, the CDR3 reads TGTGCCAGCAGCTGGTTCCCGGATACGCAGTATTTT. Amino acid sequence: CASSWFPDTQYF.

This clonotype was counted many times. In a library made to pick up alpha chains, this beta chain is a stray read with a size that means little. V gene TRBV6-1 combines with J gene TRBJ2-5; 10 nucleotides match TRBD2. J was trimmed by 4 bases and V by 6 bases; bases with no gene match: 5. The V gene's germline CDR1 is MNHNS and CDR2 SASEGT. This CDR3 comprises 14 residues. CDR3 in amino acids: CASRTGLAAETQYF. In DNA, the CDR3 is TGTGCCAGCAGAACAGGACTAGCGGCAGAGACCCAGTACTTC.

Of note for this clonotype: This beta chain is off target for a library built for alpha chains, so its abundance means little. The chain employs TRBV5-5 and TRBJ1-1; 7 nucleotides agree with TRBD1. J lost 4 bases, V lost 1 base, and 4 bases had no gene match. Germline assignment: CDR1 SGHKS and CDR2 YYEKEE (reference sequence). CDR3 size: 14 residues. DNA of the CDR3: TGTGCCAGCAGCTTGAGGGGGCTTGGCACTGAAGCTTTCTTT. It translates to CASSLRGLGTEAFF.

In its sample, this clonotype is medium-sized (0.01 to 0.1%). This beta chain slipped into a library made for alpha chains as a stray read, so its size is not meaningful. This sequence joins TRBV20-1 and TRBJ1-2; D is unresolved. CDR3 size: 11 residues. CDR1 DFQATT and CDR2 SNEGSKA come from the germline V gene (reference sequence). Deletions cut 3 bases from V and 5 bases from J, with 7 bases between. The CDR3 DNA reads as TGCAGTGCTAGTTGGGGTTATGGCTACACCTTC. This codes for CSASWGYGYTF.

This clonotype was observed at least ten times. This beta chain came through as a stray read in a library set up for alpha chains, and its size says little. The CDR3 nucleotides are TGTGCCAGCAGCGCGGACCCCATCAGGGGGGACTACACCTTC. Encoded protein: CASSADPIRGDYTF. The rearrangement joins TRBV9 to TRBJ1-2; 7 nucleotides match TRBD1. Germline V gives CDR1 SGDLS, CDR2 YYNGEE. This CDR3 comprises 14 residues. With V trimmed by 3 bases and J by 10 bases, 12 bases remained unmatched.

By sample fraction, this clonotype is large. As an off-target read in a library built for alpha chains, this beta chain has a frequency of little significance. The chain has TRBV4-3 and TRBJ2-3; no reliable D call. V lost 3 bases and J lost 2, with 9 bases in between. Germline V gives CDR1 LGHNA, CDR2 YSLEER. CDR3 length: 14 residues. In DNA, the CDR3 is TGCGCCAGCAGCCACCTACCCTCCACAGATACGCAGTATTTT. Its protein is CASSHLPSTDTQYF.

This clonotype is termed medium-sized (0.01 to 0.1%). This beta chain lies outside the target of a library built for alpha chains; its clone size means little. The rearrangement links TRBV7-8 to TRBJ2-2; D is undetermined. Germline values: CDR1 SGHVS, CDR2 FQNEAQ. The CDR3 runs 16 residues. V gave up 2 bases and J gave up 1 base, with 11 bases separating them. The CDR3 protein is CASSLNNMMNTGELFF. Written as DNA, the CDR3 is TGTGCCAGCAGCTTAAACAATATGATGAACACCGGGGAGCTGTTTTTT.

For this clonotype: This beta chain is an unintended read in a library built for alpha chains; its size means little. V gene TRBV5-4 combines with J gene TRBJ2-7; D unresolved. The CDR3 covers 15 residues. V gave up 0 bases and J gave up 0 bases, with 10 bases separating them. CDR1 SGHNT and CDR2 YYREEE come from the germline V gene (reference sequence). For the CDR3, the DNA is TGTGCCAGCAGCTTGGGGTTGGCGGACTCCTACGAGCAGTACTTC. This encodes CASSLGLADSYEQYF.

This clonotype is labeled as medium-sized. This beta chain represents an off-target read in a library built for alpha chains; its size is of limited meaning. The chain couples TRBV18 to TRBJ1-1; perhaps TRBD1 as D (5 bases). The CDR3 has 14 residues. Germline CDR1 and CDR2: KGHSH and LQKENI. V was clipped by 5 bases and J by 1 base, with 11 bases between them. The CDR3 here is CASSEGLPNTEAFF. As DNA, the CDR3 is TGTGCCAGCTCAGAGGGACTTCCGAACACTGAAGCTTTCTTT. Full variable domain (remainder filled in from reference TRBV18 and TRBJ1-1): NAGVMQNPRHLVRRRGQEARLRCSPMKGHSHVYWYRQLPEEGLKFMVYLQKENIIDESGMPKERFSAEFPKEGPSILRIQQVVRGDSAAYFCASSEGLPNTEAFFGQGTRLTVV.

This clonotype was observed many times. This beta chain is off target for a library built for alpha chains, so its abundance means little. The chain employs TRBV7-2 and TRBJ1-2; D call uncertain. CDR1 and CDR2 from the germline V gene are SGHTA and FQGNSA. CDR3 length: 13 residues. The V end lost 4 bases, the J end lost 6 bases, and 12 bases lay between the germline ends. CDR3 nucleotide sequence: TGTGCCAGCAGCTCCCGTTTTGGCAATGGCTACACCTTC. Its translation: CASSSRFGNGYTF.

Many counts were recorded for this clonotype. A library made for alpha chains picked up this beta chain off target, so its size means little. The chain is built from TRBV4-3 and TRBJ1-6; D uncertain. V was shortened by 8 bases and J by 7 bases, with 15 bases between the two germline ends. The CDR3 sequence is 14 residues long. The germline CDR1 and CDR2 sequences are LGHNA and YSLEER. CDR3 residues: CASSNLLANSPLHF. CDR3 sequence (DNA): TGCGCCAGCTCGAACCTCTTGGCCAATTCACCCCTCCACTTT.

The table lists this clonotype with many counts. This beta chain turned up in a library designed for alpha chains; as an off-target read, its abundance says little. J is TRBJ2-1 and V is TRBV7-8; 10 nucleotides agree with TRBD2. The CDR3 totals 19 residues. Germline CDR1 SGHVS, CDR2 FQNEAQ. The trim removed 1 base at V and 9 bases at J, leaving 18 bases unmatched. The CDR3 bases are TGTGCCAGCAGCTTAGTTGGGACTAGCGTGCTAACGGCATGGATTGAGCAGTTCTTC. Amino acids: CASSLVGTSVLTAWIEQFF.

By its share, this clonotype is medium-sized. The size of this beta chain means little, since it is a stray read in a library made for alpha chains. The chain recombines TRBV7-9 with TRBJ2-1; perhaps D is TRBD1 or TRBD2 (5 bases each). The CDR3 totals 15 residues. CDR1 and CDR2 (germline): SEHNR, FQNEAQ (reference sequence). The ends were cut back, 5 bases at V and 6 bases at J, with 17 bases in the middle. CDR3 DNA: TGTGCCAGCAGCCTTACTCTGGGTGGGGGCAATGAGCAGTTCTTC. Protein product: CASSLTLGGGNEQFF. Full variable domain (outside the CDR3, taken from reference TRBV7-9 and TRBJ2-1): DTGVSQNPRHKITKRGQNVTFRCDPISEHNRLYWYRQTLGQGPEFLTYFQNEAQLEKSRLLSDRFSAERPKGSFSTLEIQRTEQGDSAMYLCASSLTLGGGNEQFFGPGTRLTVL.

The sample holds many counts of this clonotype. This beta chain is an unintended read in a library built for alpha chains; its size means little. V is TRBV4-1 and J is TRBJ1-2; the D gene is possibly TRBD1 (6 bases). CDR1 and CDR2 (germline): MGHRA, YSYEKL. The CDR3 has 13 residues. V lost 8 bases and J 5 bases, leaving 15 bases between the germline ends. The CDR3 region has the DNA TGCGCCAGCCGTTCCGGGACAAGATATGGCTACACCTTC. Its translation: CASRSGTRYGYTF.

This clonotype was counted many times. This beta chain is a stray sequence in a library constructed for alpha chains; its clone size is not meaningful. The chain links TRBV7-9 to TRBJ1-4; D not resolved. CDR3 length: 15 amino acids. V lost 5 bases, J lost 0 bases, and 10 bases lay in between. Per germline, CDR1 SEHNR and CDR2 FQNEAQ (reference sequence). CDR3 DNA: TGTGCCAGCAGCCCTACTGGTGCAACTAATGAAAAACTGTTTTTT. This gives the protein CASSPTGATNEKLFF.

This clonotype was detected many times. Because the library targeted alpha chains, this beta chain is an off-target read whose size means little. The chain recombines TRBV29-1 with TRBJ1-1; a weak D match, TRBD1 (5 bases). The CDR3 is 13 residues long. Germline assignment: CDR1 SQVTM and CDR2 ANQGSEA. V lost 6 bases and J lost 3, with 14 bases in between. CDR3 in amino acids: CSVGQDMYTEAFF. The DNA of the CDR3 is TGCAGCGTGGGCCAGGACATGTACACTGAAGCTTTCTTT.

This clonotype came up many times. This beta chain represents an off-target read in a library built for alpha chains; its size is of limited meaning. J is TRBJ2-7 and V is TRBV10-3, with D perhaps TRBD1 (6 bases). V shed 3 bases and J shed 2 bases, with 17 bases lying between them. This CDR3 is built from 16 residues. From germline, CDR1 is ENHRY and CDR2 SYGVKD. The CDR3 spells CAISDKVRTAAYEQYF. DNA of the CDR3: TGTGCCATCAGTGACAAGGTCAGGACAGCCGCCTACGAGCAGTACTTC.